A single sample is the source of the 31 T cell receptor beta chains below, sequenced in a study of cytomegalovirus exposure and HLA in healthy donors. PCR employed 60 Vbeta and 13 Jbeta primers. Assay used: immunoSEQ multiplex PCR; TCRdb lists only in-frame clones, some missing. The repertoire table contains about 58,000 clones. Sequenced: PBMCs. Receptors were obtained from a male donor in good health and CMV-seronegative.

The chain recombines TRBV5-4 with TRBJ2-7, with D possibly matching TRBD1 (5 bases). The CDR3 has 16 residues. V was clipped by 2 bases and J by 0 bases, with 15 bases between them. The germline V gene has CDR1 SGHNT and CDR2 YYREEE (reference sequence). This CDR3 is CASSLFVGESSYEQYF. DNA for the CDR3: TGTGCCAGCAGCTTATTTGTAGGGGAAAGCTCCTACGAGCAGTACTTC.

The V gene is TRBV28, the J gene TRBJ2-2; 7 bases agree with TRBD1. V dropped 6 bases and J dropped 5; count of bases not matched to a gene: 12. This CDR3 is built from 16 residues. Germline CDR1 MDHEN, CDR2 SYDVKM. The CDR3 bases are TGTGCCAGCAGCCCCGGGACAGACCGCAGGACCGGGGAGCTGTTTTTT. This gives the protein CASSPGTDRRTGELFF.

The chain is built from TRBV4-3 and TRBJ2-4, with D unclear. Trimming took off 0 bases at V and 3 bases at J, with 6 bases between the two ends. Germline-derived CDR1 and CDR2 are LGHNA and YSLEER. This CDR3 is built from 14 residues. Written as DNA, the CDR3 is TGCGCCAGCAGCCAAGACACTTACAAAAACATTCAGTACTTC. It specifies CASSQDTYKNIQYF.

The chain carries TRBV7-8 and TRBJ2-5; D is possibly TRBD2 (7 bases). Germline V gene data show CDR1 as SGHVS and CDR2 as FQNEAQ. With 1 base removed from V and 2 bases from J, the gap between germline ends came to 14 bases. This CDR3 comprises 16 residues. This CDR3 reads CASSLGRGGGQETQYF. CDR3 nucleotide sequence: TGTGCCAGCAGCTTAGGACGCGGGGGCGGACAAGAGACCCAGTACTTC. Complete variable domain (other parts from reference TRBV7-8 and TRBJ2-5): GAGVSQSPRYKVAKRGQDVALRCDPISGHVSLFWYQQALGQGPEFLTYFQNEAQLDKSGLPSDRFFAERPEGSVSTLKIQRTQQEDSAVYLCASSLGRGGGQETQYFGPGTRLLVL.

The genes are TRBV6-1 and TRBJ1-4; no firm D call. Germline CDR1 is MNHNS and CDR2 is SASEGT. V was cut by 3 bases and J by 3 bases, with 8 bases left in between. The CDR3 runs 14 residues. CDR3 DNA sequence: TGTGCCAGCAGTGAGGAGTTTTCTAATGAAAAACTGTTTTTT. Translated, it gives CASSEEFSNEKLFF.

V usage is TRBV7-8 and J usage is TRBJ1-1; the D is unclear. The CDR3 totals 13 residues. Per the germline V gene, CDR1 is SGHVS and CDR2 is FQNEAQ. Deletions cut 8 bases from V and 1 base from J, with 11 bases between. CDR3 amino acids: CASGRRQNTEAFF. In nucleotides, the CDR3 is TGTGCCAGCGGCCGCAGACAGAACACTGAAGCTTTCTTT.

The DNA of the CDR3 is TGTGCCAGCAGTTCGAGCGGGAGGGACACCGGGGAGCTGTTTTTT. Amino acids: CASSSSGRDTGELFF. The chain uses TRBV7-2 and TRBJ2-2; 10 bases line up with TRBD2. Germline V gene data show CDR1 as SGHTA and CDR2 as FQGNSA. J gave up 3 bases and V 6 bases, and 4 bases lay outside the gene matches. This CDR3 comprises 15 residues.

The chain uses TRBV19 and TRBJ2-1; D is perhaps TRBD1 (5 bases). The V and J ends lost 0 bases and 0 bases respectively, with 6 bases between them. The germline gives CDR1 LNHDA, CDR2 SQIVND (reference sequence). There are 15 residues in the CDR3. In DNA, the CDR3 is TGTGCCAGTAGTATAGAGACAGCCTCCTACAATGAGCAGTTCTTC. Encoded protein: CASSIETASYNEQFF.

The CDR3 protein is CASSLDSPGQGARMNTEAFF. The CDR3 bases are TGTGCCAGCAGCTTGGACTCGCCGGGACAGGGGGCGAGAATGAACACTGAAGCTTTCTTT. The chain carries TRBV5-4 and TRBJ1-1, with 12 bases that match TRBD1. Germline CDR1 SGHNT, CDR2 YYREEE (reference sequence). V lost 0 bases to trimming and J lost 0 bases; unmatched junction nucleotides: 12. The CDR3 is 20 residues long.

J is TRBJ2-1 and V is TRBV7-2; 7 bases fit TRBD2. V trimming: 6 bases; J trimming: 5 bases; junction bases outside the gene matches: 13. Germline V lookup: CDR1 SGHTA, CDR2 FQGNSA. The CDR3 extends over 16 amino acids. Here the CDR3 DNA reads TGTGCCAGCAGACGAAGCGGGGCCCAAGCCGACAATGAGCAGTTCTTC. Translation gives CASRRSGAQADNEQFF.

The chain recombines TRBV6-1 with TRBJ1-4; D gene ambiguous. Between the trimmed V and J ends, which lost 1 base and 2 bases, there was a span of 8 bases. Germline V CDR1 and CDR2: MNHNS, SASEGT. The CDR3 length is 15 residues. The chain's CDR3 is CASSEGAGTNEKLFF. CDR3 DNA: TGTGCCAGCAGTGAAGGCGCAGGTACTAATGAAAAACTGTTTTTT.

The chain joins TRBV6-1 to TRBJ1-2; no reliable D call. The CDR3 is 14 amino acids. Trimming left V 6 bases short and J 8 bases short, with 19 bases between. CDR1 and CDR2 from the germline V gene are MNHNS and SASEGT. The CDR3 nucleotides are TGTGCCAGCAGGGAATGGTCACCTACGCCGGGCTACACCTTC. Its protein product is CASREWSPTPGYTF.

The chain has TRBV27 and TRBJ2-7; D may be TRBD2 (5 bases). V was cut by 8 bases and J by 2 bases, with 13 bases left in between. Germline CDR1 and CDR2: MNHEY and SMNVEV (reference sequence). The CDR3 length is 13 residues. CDR3 coding DNA: TGTGCCAGCTCGTCGTTTAGCGCCTACGAGCAGTACTTC. It encodes CASSSFSAYEQYF.

The chain links TRBV6-5 to TRBJ2-7; D perhaps matches TRBD2 (5 bases). Germline V gene data show CDR1 as MNHEY and CDR2 as SVGAGI. The CDR3 has 12 amino acids. The V end was cut by 8 bases, the J end by 2 bases, with 10 bases between. CDR3 protein: CASGPGTYEQYF. CDR3 bases: TGTGCCAGCGGCCCCGGGACCTACGAGCAGTACTTC.

The chain combines TRBV6-5 with TRBJ2-7, with TRBD2 identical over 8 bases. The CDR3 length is 13 residues. Germline V lookup: CDR1 MNHEY, CDR2 SVGAGI. V shed 9 bases and J 4 bases; nucleotides not matched to a gene: 8. CDR3 sequence reads: CASYSGTTYEQYF. CDR3 coding DNA: TGTGCCAGTTATAGCGGGACGACATACGAGCAGTACTTC.

The V gene is TRBV28, the J gene TRBJ2-7, with D hard to call. V was clipped by 7 bases and J by 0 bases, with 10 bases between them. The CDR3 spans 13 residues. CDR1 and CDR2 (germline): MDHEN, SYDVKM. The CDR3 DNA sequence: TGTGCCAGCATTGGCACCTCCTCCTACGAGCAGTACTTC. The encoded protein is CASIGTSSYEQYF.

CDR3 amino acids: CASSKGDRANQPQHF. Written as DNA, the CDR3 is TGTGCCAGCAGCAAAGGCGACAGGGCCAATCAGCCCCAGCATTTT. The V call is TRBV7-9, the J call TRBJ1-5, with 7 bases fitting TRBD1. Germline V gene sequence: CDR1 SEHNR, CDR2 FQNEAQ (reference sequence). With V trimmed by 5 bases and J by 3 bases, 7 bases remained unmatched. This CDR3 spans 15 amino acids.

This chain joins TRBV30 and TRBJ1-2; 9 positions match TRBD1. V shed 7 bases and J 0 bases; nucleotides not matched to a gene: 9. This CDR3 contains 15 residues. Germline V gene sequence: CDR1 GTSNPN, CDR2 SVGIG (reference sequence). The CDR3 nucleotides are TGTGCCTTCGGGACAGGGCGATACCCTAACTATGGCTACACCTTC. Its translation: CAFGTGRYPNYGYTF.

The chain is built from TRBV7-8 and TRBJ1-2; possibly TRBD1 for D (5 bases). Germline V gene lookup returns CDR1 SGHVS and CDR2 FQNEAQ. The CDR3 covers 16 residues. With 1 base removed from V and 2 bases from J, the gap between germline ends came to 14 bases. CDR3 sequence (DNA): TGTGCCAGCAGCTTAGTATCTGGGGCAGGGAACTATGGCTACACCTTC. Translated, it gives CASSLVSGAGNYGYTF.

This sequence joins TRBV18 and TRBJ2-7; weak D call: TRBD2 (5 bases). Germline CDR1 is KGHSH and CDR2 is LQKENI. Trimming pared 0 bases from V and 1 base from J, leaving 10 bases between. This CDR3 spans 15 amino acids. Written as DNA, the CDR3 is TGTGCCAGCTCACCACCTTCCGGGATGTCCTACGAGCAGTACTTC. The encoded protein is CASSPPSGMSYEQYF.

The chain combines TRBV15 with TRBJ2-5, with 8 bases matching TRBD1. The CDR3 covers 14 residues. Germline V gene lookup returns CDR1 LNHNV and CDR2 YYDKDF (reference sequence). J lost 5 bases, V lost 2 bases, and 4 bases had no gene match. CDR3 residues: CATSRQGAFETQYF. The CDR3 DNA sequence: TGTGCCACCAGCAGACAGGGGGCTTTTGAGACCCAGTACTTC.

The V gene is TRBV15, the J gene TRBJ2-6; D is unclear. CDR1 and CDR2 (germline): LNHNV, YYDKDF (reference sequence). The germline V and J ends were trimmed by 0 bases and 0 bases, with 3 bases remaining between them. This CDR3 region has 15 residues. CDR3 region: CATSRDNSGANVLTF. In nucleotides, the CDR3 is TGTGCCACCAGCAGAGACAACTCTGGGGCCAACGTCCTGACTTTC.

The V gene is TRBV5-6, the J gene TRBJ1-2; D may be TRBD1 (5 bases). The ends were cut back, 5 bases at V and 4 bases at J, with 12 bases in the middle. The V gene's germline CDR1 is SGHDT and CDR2 YYEEEE. The CDR3 has 13 residues. The CDR3 region is CASSDQGGYGYTF. The DNA of the CDR3 is TGTGCCAGCAGTGACCAGGGCGGCTATGGCTACACCTTC.

V and J are TRBV4-1 and TRBJ1-2; TRBD1 matches 7 bases. The trim removed 0 bases at V and 6 bases at J, leaving 4 bases unmatched. The CDR3 is made up of 14 amino acids. Germline CDR1 and CDR2: MGHRA and YSYEKL. The CDR3 nucleotides are TGCGCCAGCAGCCAAGAAACAGGGGTTCATGGCTACACCTTC. It yields the protein CASSQETGVHGYTF.

The chain recombines TRBV4-3 with TRBJ1-3; 8 bases align to TRBD1. Trimming removed 3 bases from V and 1 base from J; junction bases left unmatched: 8. CDR3 length equals 17 residues. The V gene's germline CDR1 is LGHNA and CDR2 YSLEER. CDR3 amino acids: CASSHVGGTGSGNTIYF. The DNA for the CDR3 is TGCGCCAGCAGCCATGTTGGTGGGACAGGTTCTGGAAACACCATATATTTT.

The chain uses TRBV7-2 and TRBJ2-5; 7 nucleotides match TRBD2. Trimming at V came to 5 bases and at J to 2 bases, leaving 2 bases not matched to a gene. Germline V gene sequence: CDR1 SGHTA, CDR2 FQGNSA. CDR3 size: 13 residues. CDR3 region: CASSQGLQETQYF. The CDR3 nucleotides read TGTGCCAGCAGCCAGGGACTACAAGAGACCCAGTACTTC. Drawing the rest from reference TRBV7-2 and TRBJ2-5, the complete variable domain is GAGVSQSPSNKVTEKGKDVELRCDPISGHTALYWYRQSLGQGLEFLIYFQGNSAPDKSGLPSDRFSAERTGGSVSTLTIQRTQQEDSAVYLCASSQGLQETQYFGPGTRLLVL.

This chain's CDR3 is CASSSGTTQETQYF. For the CDR3, the DNA is TGCGCCAGCAGCTCCGGGACTACCCAAGAGACCCAGTACTTC. This rearrangement joins TRBV5-1 to TRBJ2-5; TRBD2 aligns across 7 bases. V lost 3 bases and J lost 1; bases outside the gene matches: 3. Germline V CDR1 and CDR2: SGHRS, YFSETQ. This CDR3 has 14 amino acids. Full variable domain (missing parts from reference TRBV5-1 and TRBJ2-5): KAGVTQTPRYLIKTRGQQVTLSCSPISGHRSVSWYQQTPGQGLQFLFEYFSETQRNKGNFPGRFSGRQFSNSRSEMNVSTLELGDSALYLCASSSGTTQETQYFGPGTRLLVL.

The chain joins TRBV7-8 to TRBJ2-1, with D possibly being TRBD2 (7 bases). The V end lost 8 bases, the J end lost 4 bases, and 18 bases lay between the germline ends. Germline V gene lookup returns CDR1 SGHVS and CDR2 FQNEAQ. This CDR3 has 15 amino acids. The CDR3 nucleotides are TGTGCCAGCCGTGGGAGCGGGACATTTTACAATGAGCAGTTCTTC. It codes for CASRGSGTFYNEQFF. The whole variable domain, filled in from reference TRBV7-8 and TRBJ2-1, reads GAGVSQSPRYKVAKRGQDVALRCDPISGHVSLFWYQQALGQGPEFLTYFQNEAQLDKSGLPSDRFFAERPEGSVSTLKIQRTQQEDSAVYLCASRGSGTFYNEQFFGPGTRLTVL.

J is TRBJ2-5 and V is TRBV18; 10 nucleotides line up with TRBD1. This CDR3 has 17 amino acids. The V gene end was trimmed by 8 bases and the J gene end by 0 bases; junction bases not matched to a gene: 12. Germline assignment: CDR1 KGHSH and CDR2 LQKENI. The CDR3 nucleotides are TGTGCCAGCGCTGAGGGACAGGGGAGGGTACACCAAGAGACCCAGTACTTC. It yields the protein CASAEGQGRVHQETQYF.

This chain connects TRBV7-3 to TRBJ2-4; tentatively, D is TRBD1 (6 bases). V lost 5 bases and J lost 9, with 14 bases in between. This CDR3 is built from 13 residues. Looked up from germline, CDR1 is SGHTA and CDR2 is FQGTGA. CDR3 sequence: CASSANRDAIQYF. CDR3 DNA sequence: TGTGCCAGCAGCGCAAACAGGGATGCCATTCAGTACTTC.

This sequence joins TRBV6-5 and TRBJ2-5, with 14 bases aligning to TRBD2. Germline V gene data show CDR1 as MNHEY and CDR2 as SVGAGI. The V and J ends lost 6 bases and 5 bases, in that order; junction bases with no gene match: 5. This CDR3 spans 15 amino acids. The DNA of the CDR3 is TGTGCCAGCAGGGGACTAGCGGGAGTGAGGGAGACCCAGTACTTC. Translated, it gives CASRGLAGVRETQYF.